The 27 T cell receptor beta chains listed next were all sequenced from one sample in a study of OX40 agonist ivuxolimab in advanced cancers. The receptor library was made with the immunoSEQ multiplex PCR assay. TCRdb's version of the immuneACCESS table is confined to in-frame rearrangements and falls short of the full clone set. An unresolved V gene accounts for under half of the shortfall where checked; the remainder is of unknown origin. In this sample the table shows 55,000 to 70,000 clones, around 88% of which occur a single time. Roughly 0.5% of the sample is in the top ten clones. The sample was CD4+ or CD8+ T cells sorted from blood, taken in a trial of the OX40 agonist ivuxolimab. Receptor source: an adult with an advanced solid tumor such as melanoma, head and neck, liver or kidney cancer.

The chain links TRBV7-2 to TRBJ2-1; D is perhaps TRBD1 or TRBD2 (5 bases each). Germline-derived CDR1 and CDR2 are SGHTA and FQGNSA. The CDR3 is 15 amino acids. Trimming took off 3 bases at V and 6 bases at J, with 15 bases between the two ends. This CDR3 is CASSFGSGGGNEQFF. In nucleotides, the CDR3 is TGTGCCAGCAGCTTTGGGTCTGGGGGTGGCAATGAGCAGTTCTTC.

V usage is TRBV30 and J usage is TRBJ1-5, with unresolved D. This CDR3 is 13 amino acids long. Germline assignment: CDR1 GTSNPN and CDR2 SVGIG (reference sequence). V was shortened by 3 bases and J by 2 bases, with 8 bases between the two germline ends. The CDR3 nucleotides read TGTGCCTGGAGCTTGAAGGGCAATCAGCCCCAGCATTTT. Protein sequence: CAWSLKGNQPQHF.

The chain carries TRBV10-2 and TRBJ2-1; 11 bases are a match to TRBD2. CDR1 is WSHSY and CDR2 is SAAADI in the germline V gene. The CDR3 runs 16 residues. Trimming at V came to 0 bases and at J to 4 bases, leaving 2 bases not matched to a gene. In DNA form, the CDR3 reads TGCGCCAGCAGTGAGTCGGGGACTAGCGGATACAATGAGCAGTTCTTC. Residues: CASSESGTSGYNEQFF.

There are a few counts of this clone. Distinct nucleotide sequences in the sample also encode this CDR3. The rearrangement joins TRBV9 to TRBJ1-1; D ambiguous. Germline CDR1 reads SGDLS; CDR2 reads YYNGEE. The CDR3 is 13 amino acids. V lost 0 bases and J lost 3, with 6 bases in between. The CDR3 bases are TGTGCCAGCAGCGTAGGTCGGGACACTGAAGCTTTCTTT. Protein product: CASSVGRDTEAFF.

The V and J genes are TRBV10-2 and TRBJ2-3; weak D call: TRBD2 (5 bases). Per the germline V gene, CDR1 is WSHSY and CDR2 is SAAADI. The CDR3 totals 15 residues. Trimming shortened V by 4 bases and J by 1 base, and 12 bases separated the two germline ends. The CDR3 here is CASSAGFRGTDTQYF. CDR3 bases: TGCGCCAGCAGTGCGGGGTTTAGGGGCACAGATACGCAGTATTTT.

The sample holds one count of this clone. The V gene is TRBV10-3, the J gene TRBJ2-7, with D tentatively TRBD2 (6 bases). The germline gives CDR1 ENHRY, CDR2 SYGVKD. The CDR3 runs to 14 residues. Trimming stripped 6 bases from V and 4 bases from J, with 16 bases between. CDR3 sequence: CAISGGRSGYEQYF. CDR3 in DNA: TGTGCCATCAGCGGGGGACGCTCAGGTTACGAGCAGTACTTC.

The chain links TRBV7-2 to TRBJ2-4; TRBD1 matches 10 bases. The CDR3 has 13 amino acids. CDR1 SGHTA and CDR2 FQGNSA come from the germline V gene. V shed 4 bases and J 7 bases; nucleotides not matched to a gene: 1. CDR3 nucleotide sequence: TGTGCCAGCAGCTCGGACAGGGGGAACATTCAGTACTTC. It specifies CASSSDRGNIQYF. Based on the CDR3 plus reference TRBV7-2 and TRBJ2-4, the full variable domain is GAGVSQSPSNKVTEKGKDVELRCDPISGHTALYWYRQSLGQGLEFLIYFQGNSAPDKSGLPSDRFSAERTGGSVSTLTIQRTQQEDSAVYLCASSSDRGNIQYFGAGTRLSVL.

V is TRBV7-2 and J is TRBJ2-3, with D unclear. CDR3 length equals 13 residues. Trimming cost V 2 bases and J 4 bases, with 7 bases left between them. Germline lookup yields CDR1 SGHTA and CDR2 FQGNSA. The CDR3: CASSLYGPDTQYF. The CDR3 coding sequence is TGTGCCAGCAGCTTATACGGGCCAGATACGCAGTATTTT.

This rearrangement joins TRBV19 to TRBJ2-3; no clear D gene. CDR3 length equals 13 residues. Trimming took off 10 bases at V and 2 bases at J, with 13 bases between the two ends. Germline V CDR1 and CDR2: LNHDA, SQIVND (reference sequence). As DNA, the CDR3 is TGTGCCACCCAAGGGTTGAACACAGATACGCAGTATTTT. Translation: CATQGLNTDTQYF.

A word on this clone: An end of the junction does not agree with germline; a read error may underlie this. The same CDR3 arises from other DNA sequences in this sample as well. The rearrangement uses TRBV7-3 and TRBJ1-1; no clear D gene. CDR1 and CDR2 from the germline V gene are SGHTA and FQGTGA. The CDR3 covers 16 residues. The CDR3 region has the DNA TGTGCCAGCAGCTTATCCCGGGCGATCGGTAACACTGAAGCTTTCTTC. This sequence encodes CASSLSRAIGNTEAFF.

The chain uses TRBV11-2 and TRBJ2-7; no clear D gene. Per the germline V gene, CDR1 is SGHAT and CDR2 is FQNNGV. CDR3 length: 13 residues. The ends were cut back, 3 bases at V and 3 bases at J, with 9 bases in the middle. This CDR3 reads CASSFSSFYEQYF. The DNA for the CDR3 is TGTGCCAGCAGCTTCTCCTCCTTCTACGAGCAGTACTTC.

The rearrangement links TRBV28 to TRBJ1-1; D is ambiguous. Per germline, CDR1 MDHEN and CDR2 SYDVKM. CDR3 length: 13 residues. Trimming removed 2 bases at V and 1 base at J, with 5 bases between. The CDR3 DNA sequence: TGTGCCAGCAGTTTAAGGCAGAACACTGAAGCTTTCTTT. This translates into CASSLRQNTEAFF.

This clone qualifies as medium-sized. V usage is TRBV2 and J usage is TRBJ1-4; D is undetermined. Germline loops: CDR1 SNHLY, CDR2 FYNNEI. V lost 4 bases and J lost 8, with 5 bases in between. The CDR3 spans 11 residues. The CDR3 DNA follows: TGTGCCAGCAGTGTTGGGGAAAAACTGTTTTTT. As protein: CASSVGEKLFF.

The V gene is TRBV29-1, the J gene TRBJ2-1, with 8 bases matching TRBD1. Germline CDR1 and CDR2: SQVTM and ANQGSEA. The CDR3 extends over 14 amino acids. V was clipped by 8 bases and J by 4 bases; unmatched bases: 10. The CDR3 sequence: CSTLGQGAYNEQFF. In DNA, the CDR3 is TGCAGCACCCTTGGACAGGGAGCATACAATGAGCAGTTCTTC.

This clone was found once. The chain uses TRBV7-6 and TRBJ2-5; no reliable D call. V was trimmed by 1 base and J by 5 bases, leaving 11 bases between them. Germline assignment: CDR1 SGHVS and CDR2 FNYEAQ. The CDR3 is 14 amino acids. In nucleotides, the CDR3 is TGTGCCAGCAGCTTAGGCTTGTTGGGTGAGACCCAGTACTTC. Its translation: CASSLGLLGETQYF.

Sample share makes this clone medium-sized. J is TRBJ2-1 and V is TRBV5-1, with TRBD2 identical over 7 bases. V trimming: 1 base; J trimming: 2 bases; junction bases outside the gene matches: 6. The CDR3 runs to 16 residues. Germline V gene lookup returns CDR1 SGHRS and CDR2 YFSETQ. CDR3: CASSLQAAGAYNEQFF. CDR3 nucleotide sequence: TGCGCCAGCAGCTTGCAGGCCGCGGGGGCCTACAATGAGCAGTTCTTC. Looking up the rest from reference TRBV5-1 and TRBJ2-1 gives the full variable domain: KAGVTQTPRYLIKTRGQQVTLSCSPISGHRSVSWYQQTPGQGLQFLFEYFSETQRNKGNFPGRFSGRQFSNSRSEMNVSTLELGDSALYLCASSLQAAGAYNEQFFGPGTRLTVL.

The chain links TRBV6-5 to TRBJ1-2; maybe TRBD1 (6 bases). Trimming removed 4 bases at V and 11 bases at J, with 17 bases between. CDR1 is MNHEY, CDR2 SVGAGI, per germline. CDR3 length: 13 amino acids. This CDR3 is CASSSSKGGSYTF. CDR3 coding DNA: TGTGCCAGCAGTTCGTCCAAAGGGGGGAGTTACACCTTC.

This clone was picked up a small number of times. This chain uses TRBV5-6 with TRBJ1-4, with no clear D. Germline loops: CDR1 SGHDT, CDR2 YYEEEE. The CDR3 runs 18 residues. Deletions cut 4 bases from V and 3 bases from J, with 22 bases between. The CDR3 region is CASSPGVLSAGANEKLFF. The CDR3 nucleotides are TGTGCCAGCAGCCCGGGCGTGTTGTCGGCTGGGGCTAATGAAAAACTGTTTTTT.

The J gene is TRBJ2-3, the V gene TRBV5-6, with D uncertain. Germline V gene data show CDR1 as SGHDT and CDR2 as YYEEEE. The germline V and J ends were trimmed by 6 bases and 1 base, with 12 bases remaining between them. The CDR3 spans 14 residues. CDR3 sequence (DNA): TGTGCCAGCACACTCGGTTATGGCACAGATACGCAGTATTTT. Its protein product is CASTLGYGTDTQYF.

In this sample, this clone turned up a few times. The chain has TRBV6-1 and TRBJ1-5; TRBD1 might be the D (5 bases). Germline V CDR1 and CDR2: MNHNS, SASEGT. This CDR3 is 15 amino acids long. Trimming shortened V by 0 bases and J by 7 bases, and 13 bases separated the two germline ends. The CDR3 spells CASSEAQRGGQPQHF. The DNA for the CDR3 is TGTGCCAGCAGTGAAGCGCAGAGGGGAGGACAGCCCCAGCATTTT.

The V call is TRBV28, the J call TRBJ2-5; possibly TRBD2 for D (6 bases). With 7 bases removed from V and 0 bases from J, the gap between germline ends came to 12 bases. CDR3 length equals 14 residues. Germline-derived CDR1 and CDR2 are MDHEN and SYDVKM. This chain's CDR3 is CASNVADNQETQYF. The CDR3 DNA sequence: TGTGCCAGCAACGTAGCGGACAACCAAGAGACCCAGTACTTC.

V gene TRBV6-5 combines with J gene TRBJ2-3; 7 nucleotides match TRBD1. The CDR3 runs to 14 residues. Losses at the gene ends were 2 bases for V and 2 bases for J; bases not matched to a gene: 1. From germline, CDR1 is MNHEY and CDR2 SVGAGI. The CDR3 DNA reads TGTGCCAGCAGTTACGACAGGGACACAGATACGCAGTATTTT. As protein: CASSYDRDTDTQYF.

The chain carries TRBV4-3 and TRBJ1-2, with 7 bases aligning to TRBD1. Per germline, CDR1 LGHNA and CDR2 YSLEER. The CDR3 consists of 13 residues. V lost 0 bases, J lost 10 bases, and 5 bases stayed unmatched. CDR3 amino acids: CASSQDRGGSYTF. In nucleotides, the CDR3 is TGCGCCAGCAGCCAAGATAGAGGGGGCTCCTACACCTTC.

The chain has TRBV6-5 and TRBJ2-3; TRBD2 agrees at 11 bases. V lost 4 bases, J lost 0 bases, and 3 bases stayed unmatched. The CDR3 consists of 16 residues. Germline V CDR1 and CDR2: MNHEY, SVGAGI. The CDR3 DNA follows: TGTGCCAGCAGTTTCCGACTAGCGGGAAGCACAGATACGCAGTATTTT. Its protein product is CASSFRLAGSTDTQYF.

This CDR3 reads CASSSSGTSPETQYF. CDR3 nucleotide sequence: TGTGCCAGCAGTTCGTCCGGGACTAGCCCTGAGACCCAGTACTTC. V gene TRBV6-5 combines with J gene TRBJ2-5, with 9 nucleotides matching TRBD2. Germline V gene sequence: CDR1 MNHEY, CDR2 SVGAGI. The CDR3 length is 15 residues. The junction had 8 bases not matched to a gene; V was cut back by 4 bases and J by 5 bases.

V usage is TRBV28 and J usage is TRBJ2-2; either TRBD1 or TRBD2 may fit D (6 bases each). The CDR3 is 16 amino acids. V lost 6 bases and J 1 base, leaving 15 bases between the germline ends. Germline lookup yields CDR1 MDHEN and CDR2 SYDVKM. The CDR3 DNA sequence: TGTGCCAGCAGGGATTCGGCGGGACAGAACACCGGGGAGCTGTTTTTT. Encoded protein: CASRDSAGQNTGELFF.

By share, this clone ranks as medium-sized. This chain joins TRBV20-1 and TRBJ1-1; D is unclear. Germline lookup yields CDR1 DFQATT and CDR2 SNEGSKA (reference sequence). Trimming removed 1 base from V and 11 bases from J, with 11 bases in between. The length of the CDR3 is 11 residues. This chain's CDR3 is CSARGPGRAFF. The CDR3, as DNA: TGCAGTGCTAGAGGCCCGGGCCGGGCTTTCTTT.